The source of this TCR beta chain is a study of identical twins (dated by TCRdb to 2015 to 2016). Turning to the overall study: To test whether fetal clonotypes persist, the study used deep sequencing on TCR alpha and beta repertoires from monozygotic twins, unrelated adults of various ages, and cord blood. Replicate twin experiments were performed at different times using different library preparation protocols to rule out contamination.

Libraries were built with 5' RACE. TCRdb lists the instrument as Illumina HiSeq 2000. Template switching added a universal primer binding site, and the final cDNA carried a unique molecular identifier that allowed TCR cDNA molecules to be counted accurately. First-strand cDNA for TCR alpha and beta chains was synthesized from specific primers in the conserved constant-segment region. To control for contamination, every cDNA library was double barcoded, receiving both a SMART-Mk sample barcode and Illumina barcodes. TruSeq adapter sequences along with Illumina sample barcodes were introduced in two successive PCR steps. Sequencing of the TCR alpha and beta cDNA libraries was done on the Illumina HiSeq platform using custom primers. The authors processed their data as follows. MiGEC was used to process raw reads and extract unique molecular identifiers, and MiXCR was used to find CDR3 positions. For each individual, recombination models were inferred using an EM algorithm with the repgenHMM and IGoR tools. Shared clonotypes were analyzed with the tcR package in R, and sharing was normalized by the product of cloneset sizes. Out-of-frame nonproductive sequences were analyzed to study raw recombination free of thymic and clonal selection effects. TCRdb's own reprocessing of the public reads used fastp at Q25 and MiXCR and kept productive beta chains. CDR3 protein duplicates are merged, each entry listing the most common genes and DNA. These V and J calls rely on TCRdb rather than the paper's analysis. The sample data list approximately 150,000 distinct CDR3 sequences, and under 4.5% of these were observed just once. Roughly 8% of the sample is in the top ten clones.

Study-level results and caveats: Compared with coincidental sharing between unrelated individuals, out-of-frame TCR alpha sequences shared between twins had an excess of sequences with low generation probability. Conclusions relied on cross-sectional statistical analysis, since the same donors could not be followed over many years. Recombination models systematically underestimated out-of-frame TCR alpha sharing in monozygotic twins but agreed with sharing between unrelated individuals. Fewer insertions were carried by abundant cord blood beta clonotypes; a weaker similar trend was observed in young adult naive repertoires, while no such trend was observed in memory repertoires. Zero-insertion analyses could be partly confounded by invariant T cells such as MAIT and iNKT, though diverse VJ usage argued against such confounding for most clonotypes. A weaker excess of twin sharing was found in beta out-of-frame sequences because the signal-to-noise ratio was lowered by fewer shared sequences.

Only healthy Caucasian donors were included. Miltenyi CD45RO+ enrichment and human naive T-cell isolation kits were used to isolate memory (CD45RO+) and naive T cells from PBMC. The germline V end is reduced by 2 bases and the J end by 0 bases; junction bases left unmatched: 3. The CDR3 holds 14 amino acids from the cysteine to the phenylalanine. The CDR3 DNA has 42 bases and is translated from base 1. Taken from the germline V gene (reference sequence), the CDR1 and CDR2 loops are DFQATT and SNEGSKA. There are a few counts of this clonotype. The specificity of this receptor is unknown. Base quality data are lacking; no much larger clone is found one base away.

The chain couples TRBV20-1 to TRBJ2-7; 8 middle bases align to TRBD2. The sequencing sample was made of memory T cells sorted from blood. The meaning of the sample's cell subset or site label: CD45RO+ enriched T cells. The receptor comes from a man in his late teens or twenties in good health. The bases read TGCAGTGCTAGATTCCGGGGGGGCTCCTACGAGCAGTACTTC. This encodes CSARFRGGSYEQYF.